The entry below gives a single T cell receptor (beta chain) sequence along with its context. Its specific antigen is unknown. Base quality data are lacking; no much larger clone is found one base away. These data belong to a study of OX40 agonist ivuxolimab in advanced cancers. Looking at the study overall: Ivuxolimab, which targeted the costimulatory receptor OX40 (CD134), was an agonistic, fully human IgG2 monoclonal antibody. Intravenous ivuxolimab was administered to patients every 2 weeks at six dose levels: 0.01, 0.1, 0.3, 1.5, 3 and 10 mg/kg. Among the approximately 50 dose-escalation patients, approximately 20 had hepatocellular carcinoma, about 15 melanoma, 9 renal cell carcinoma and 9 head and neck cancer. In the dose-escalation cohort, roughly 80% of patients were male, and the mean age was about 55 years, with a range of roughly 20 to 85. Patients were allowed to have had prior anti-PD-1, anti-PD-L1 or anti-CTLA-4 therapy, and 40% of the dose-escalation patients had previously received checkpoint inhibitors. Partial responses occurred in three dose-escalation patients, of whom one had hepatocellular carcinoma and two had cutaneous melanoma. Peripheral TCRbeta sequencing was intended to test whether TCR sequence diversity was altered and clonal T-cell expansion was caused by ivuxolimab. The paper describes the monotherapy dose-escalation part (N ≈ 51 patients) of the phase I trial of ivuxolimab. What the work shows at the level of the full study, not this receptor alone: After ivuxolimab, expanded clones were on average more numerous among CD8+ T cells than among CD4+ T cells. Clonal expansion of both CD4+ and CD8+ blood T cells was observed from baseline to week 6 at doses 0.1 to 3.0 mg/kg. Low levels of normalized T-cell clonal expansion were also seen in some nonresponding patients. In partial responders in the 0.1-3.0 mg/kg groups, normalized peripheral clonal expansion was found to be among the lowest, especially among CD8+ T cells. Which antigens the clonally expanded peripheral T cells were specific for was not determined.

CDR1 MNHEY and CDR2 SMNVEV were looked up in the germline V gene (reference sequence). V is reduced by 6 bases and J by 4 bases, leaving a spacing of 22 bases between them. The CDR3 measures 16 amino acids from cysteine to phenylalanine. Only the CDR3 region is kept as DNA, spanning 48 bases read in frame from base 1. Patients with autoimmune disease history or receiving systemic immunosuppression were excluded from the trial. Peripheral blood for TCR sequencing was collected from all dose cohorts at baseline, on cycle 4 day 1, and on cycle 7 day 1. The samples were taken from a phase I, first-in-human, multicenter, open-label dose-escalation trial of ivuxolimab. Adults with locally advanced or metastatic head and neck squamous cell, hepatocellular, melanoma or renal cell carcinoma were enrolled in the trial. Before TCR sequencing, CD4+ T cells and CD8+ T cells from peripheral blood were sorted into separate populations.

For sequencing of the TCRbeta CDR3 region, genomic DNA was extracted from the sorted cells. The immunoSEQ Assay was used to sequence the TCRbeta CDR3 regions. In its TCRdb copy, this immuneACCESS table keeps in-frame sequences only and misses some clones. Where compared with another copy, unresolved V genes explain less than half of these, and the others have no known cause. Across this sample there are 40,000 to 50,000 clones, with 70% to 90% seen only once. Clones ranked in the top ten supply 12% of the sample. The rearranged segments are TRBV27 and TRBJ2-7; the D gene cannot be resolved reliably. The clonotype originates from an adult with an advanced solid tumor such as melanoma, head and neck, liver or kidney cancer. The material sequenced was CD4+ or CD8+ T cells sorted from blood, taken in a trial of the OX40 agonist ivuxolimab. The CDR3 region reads CASSPPRISEGYEQYF. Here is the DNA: TGTGCCAGCAGCCCTCCCCGGATCTCAGAAGGGTACGAGCAGTACTTC.